A selection of T cell receptor beta chains follows, all from one sample in a study of T cell repertoires in cytomegalovirus infection. One entry per CDR3 protein, called by TCRdb with MiXCR from the reads. Here the sample spans a few hundred thousand distinct CDR3 sequences, about 13% being singletons. Sequenced input: PBMCs. Receptor source: a human donor in good health (CMV status not recorded). Some clones in this sample may be carry-over from other donors' samples. CDR3s include the opening cysteine and the closing phenylalanine or tryptophan. A D gene is named only where the DNA matches it firmly. The size entry is marked missing in some rows and otherwise reads once, few, many or a size class.

d_call j_call v_call clone_size cdr3_nt cdr3_aa
TRBD1 TRBJ2-7 TRBV5-8 few TGTGCCAGCAGCTTTAGGGACAGATTCTACGAGCAGTACTTC CASSFRDRFYEQYF
. TRBJ2-3 TRBV7-2 many TGTGCCAGCAGCTTAAATGTGGATACGCAGTATTTT CASSLNVDTQYF
. TRBJ1-2 TRBV7-2 many TGTGCCAGCAGCCCCCACGGACGGACCCCTTCTAACTATGGCTACACCTTC CASSPHGRTPSNYGYTF
TRBD1 TRBJ2-3 TRBV5-1 few TGCGCCAGCAGCCGAGCCGGGACAGGGGACACAGATACGCAGTATTTT CASSRAGTGDTDTQYF
TRBD2 TRBJ2-1 TRBV7-2 many TGTGCCAGCAGCCCTACTAGCGGGGGGGCCTATGAGCAGTTCTTC CASSPTSGGAYEQFF
TRBD1 TRBJ2-3 TRBV6-6 . TGTGCCAGCACCGGACAGGGATCAGATACGCAGTATTTT CASTGQGSDTQYF
TRBD2 TRBJ2-1 TRBV4-1 many TGCGCCAGCAGTCGGACTAGCGGGATTCTTTCCTACAATGAGCAGTTCTTC CASSRTSGILSYNEQFF
. TRBJ1-5 TRBV28 many TGTGCCAGCAGTATGCGGTTGGGGAGCAATCAGCCCCAGCATTTT CASSMRLGSNQPQHF
. TRBJ2-1 TRBV18 . TGTGCCAGCTCACGACAGCCTTCCAATGAGCAGTTCTTC CASSRQPSNEQFF
. TRBJ2-5 TRBV15 . TGTGCCACCAGCAGAGATGGGGAGACCCAGTACTTC CATSRDGETQYF
. TRBJ2-3 TRBV29-1 . TGCAGCGCGGGCCGGGGGACAGATACGCAGTATTTT CSAGRGTDTQYF
. TRBJ2-5 TRBV6-2/TRBV6-3 . TGTGCCAGCAAAAGGCTCGCGGGGGAGACCCAGTACTTC CASKRLAGETQYF
TRBD1 TRBJ2-2 TRBV7-3 many TGTGCCAGCAGCTCGACAGGGTACACCGGGGAGCTGTTTTTT CASSSTGYTGELFF
TRBD1 TRBJ1-5 TRBV7-2 many TGTGCCAGCAGCTCGACAGGGGGCGCTGGACAGCCCCAGCATTTT CASSSTGGAGQPQHF
. TRBJ1-1 TRBV14 many TGTGCCAGCAGCCTTGTTGGGGGGCCCAACACTGAAGCTTTCTTT CASSLVGGPNTEAFF
TRBD1 TRBJ1-2 TRBV25-1 many TGTGCCAGCACTAGGACAGGGAACTATGGCTACACCTTC CASTRTGNYGYTF
TRBD1 TRBJ2-5 TRBV25-1 few TGTGCCAGCAGTGAATCCATAGGGACAGGGGGCGCGGAGACCCAGTACTTC CASSESIGTGGAETQYF